This entry concerns a single T cell receptor (beta chain). Its matching antigen is unknown. Data came from immunoSEQ multiplex PCR; TCRdb stores just in-frame clones and leaves some out. Of 8,500 to 9,500 clones in the sample, 95% to 99% were seen once. This specimen belongs to a study of T cells after posttransplantation cyclophosphamide. The study's findings and limits: Donor-recipient repertoire similarity was low at 1-2 months, rising over year one. After PTCy, TRB diversity resembled that of CNI/methotrexate controls. Skin or GI-infiltrating T cells shared few TRB sequences with blood.

V was cut by 1 base and J by 2 bases, with 12 bases left in between. Looked up from germline, CDR1 is MNHNS and CDR2 is SASEGT. CDR3 length: 15 amino acids. The naive gate required viable CD3+CD4+ or CD3+CD8+ cells with CCR7+CD45RA+CD45RO-CD95-CD27+CD28+ phenotype. The source of this sequence is a middle-aged man in good health, CMV-negative, and a related stem cell transplant donor. The sample was naive CD8+ T cells sorted from PBMCs. J is TRBJ2-7 and V is TRBV6-1; D is unclear. CDR3 loop: CASSEGVGGAYEQYF. The CDR3 DNA reads TGTGCCAGCAGTGAAGGGGTCGGCGGAGCCTACGAGCAGTACTTC.